The 3 T cell receptor beta chains given below trace back to one sample, sequenced in a study of blood T cell repertoires in COVID-19 (dated by TCRdb to between 2020 and 2021). The library was prepared using the immunoSEQ multiplex PCR assay. In its TCRdb copy, this immuneACCESS table keeps in-frame sequences only and misses some clones. Where compared with another copy, unresolved V genes explain less than half of these, and the others have no known cause. Across this sample there are around 260,000 clones, with over 65% seen only once. In total, the top ten clones hold about 4.9% of the sample. The specimen sequenced was peripheral blood. Every receptor here comes from a man aged 55 to 69 who had recovered from COVID-19.

The CDR3 loop is CASSGQGAGEQFF. Here the CDR3 DNA reads TGTGCCAGCAGCGGACAGGGGGCAGGGGAGCAGTTCTTC. The rearrangement links TRBV2 to TRBJ2-1; 11 bases match TRBD1. Germline CDR1 and CDR2: SNHLY and FYNNEI. V lost 6 bases and J lost 10; bases outside the gene matches: 5. This CDR3 contains 13 residues.

This clone has a handful of counts. The V gene is TRBV12-3 or TRBV12-4, the J gene TRBJ2-5; maybe TRBD1 (6 bases). The germline V and J ends were trimmed by 6 bases and 5 bases, with 13 bases remaining between them. The CDR3 runs 13 residues. The CDR3 sequence: CASSYTGSETQYF. For the CDR3, the DNA is TGTGCCAGCAGCTACACAGGGTCGGAGACCCAGTACTTC.

This rearrangement joins TRBV4-1 to TRBJ2-3, with 10 bases lining up with TRBD2. J lost 4 bases, V lost 0 bases, and 13 bases had no gene match. CDR3 size: 19 residues. Germline CDR1 is MGHRA and CDR2 is YSYEKL. In nucleotides, the CDR3 is TGCGCCAGCAGCCAAGAGGCTAGCGGGAGCGCCGGGTCATCAGATACGCAGTATTTT. Translating it yields CASSQEASGSAGSSDTQYF.